Listed below are T cell receptor beta chains from one sample, sequenced in a study of blood T cells in healthy people across ages. TCRdb passed the 5' RACE reads through MiXCR, listing each CDR3 protein once. The profile shows hundreds of thousands of distinct CDR3 sequences, under 25% of them singletons. The source material was blood. These receptors all come from a man in his 70s in good health. Both conserved end residues are part of each CDR3. Only part of the rows carry a size: once, few, many, or a class if the clone is expanded.

J gene | clone size | V gene | CDR3 protein
TRBJ2-5 | - | TRBV3-1 | CASSPNQQETQYF
TRBJ2-3 | many | TRBV11-2 | CASSPNPGSTDTQYF
TRBJ2-7 | - | TRBV3-1 | CASSQVGLAGASSYEQYF
- | many | TRBV7-6 | CASSRGRGLNEQFF
TRBJ2-5 | few | TRBV6-5 | CASSYGQSDTETQYF
- | few | TRBV7-3 | CASSPNGTPGSEQYF
TRBJ2-5 | - | TRBV29-1 | CSVLEREGEETQYF
- | - | TRBV14 | CASSQEEGVGTYEQYF
TRBJ1-4 | few | TRBV11-2 | CASRQNTGHNEKLFF
TRBJ2-1 | - | TRBV4-2 | CASSQAASGFYNEQFF
TRBJ1-4 | - | TRBV28 | CASNMFKGETNEKLFF
TRBJ1-4 | few | TRBV12-3/TRBV12-4 | CASSETGRNEKLFF
TRBJ2-3 | - | TRBV5-1 | CASSQHRTDTQYF
TRBJ1-4 | many | TRBV9 | CASSLRGTPNEKLFF
TRBJ2-1 | few | TRBV20-1 | CSARVGLLNADEQFF
TRBJ2-1 | few | TRBV18 | CASSPGTGVIEQFF
TRBJ2-2 | few | TRBV7-9 | CVGEFLNTGELLF
TRBJ2-3 | few | TRBV18 | CASSPNRADTQYF
TRBJ2-1 | - | TRBV10-3 | CAIRGTSGLNEQFF
TRBJ2-7 | - | TRBV7-9 | CASSSRARDGKTEQYF
TRBJ2-4 | - | TRBV20-1 | CRDKNIQYF
TRBJ2-5 | - | TRBV5-1 | CASSFRSLETQYF
TRBJ1-3 | - | TRBV6-6 | CASTIISNSGNTIYF
TRBJ2-7 | - | TRBV5-1 | CASSSSGSEQYF
TRBJ2-2 | few | TRBV27 | CASSRLTGTRGDTGELFF
TRBJ1-3 | - | TRBV12-3/TRBV12-4 | CASSLADRPGNTIYF
TRBJ1-4 | few | TRBV25-1 | CASSEGETSTNEKLFF
TRBJ2-1 | few | TRBV20-1 | CSASYASGGNEQFF
TRBJ2-6 | few | TRBV7-7 | CASSRQALGGANVLTF
- | - | TRBV20-1 | CSARQRFNEQFF
TRBJ1-1 | - | TRBV18 | CASSRDDRGFAFF
TRBJ1-1 | few | TRBV20-1 | CSARDGRIGDPAFF
- | - | TRBV29-1 | CSVATSVYEQYF
TRBJ2-3 | - | TRBV5-1 | CASSLDPEGNTQYF
TRBJ1-1 | - | TRBV5-1 | CASSLPGTANTEAFF
TRBJ1-1 | few | TRBV19 | CAGSGTMNTEAFF
TRBJ2-7 | - | TRBV29-1 | CSVEPKQYF
TRBJ2-2 | - | TRBV3-1 | CASSQDTSARTGELFF
TRBJ1-5 | few | TRBV5-1 | CASSLDGQTNQPQHF
TRBJ2-5 | few | TRBV7-3 | CASSEGGKQETQYF
TRBJ2-1 | few | TRBV6-4 | CASRRTFLSYNEQFF
TRBJ1-3 | many | TRBV5-1 | CASSGTAGNTIYF
TRBJ2-7 | few | TRBV28 | CASSLGILYEQYF
TRBJ2-7 | - | TRBV28 | CASSSGTLGAYEQYF
TRBJ2-1 | - | TRBV14 | CASSQDGSFYNEQFF
TRBJ1-1 | - | TRBV19 | CASSHPGQGFVGEAFF
TRBJ1-4 | many | TRBV6-2/TRBV6-3 | CASSDGQGSTNEKLFF
TRBJ2-5 | - | TRBV3-1 | CASTSGTGLLKETQYF
TRBJ2-3 | - | TRBV29-1 | CSVDAGEDTQYF
TRBJ2-7 | - | TRBV4-2 | CASSPRSSGSYEQYF
TRBJ2-1 | - | TRBV19 | CASSIGSGRRYNEQFF
TRBJ2-7 | - | TRBV25-1 | CASSRLWTYEQYF
TRBJ2-7 | - | TRBV25-1 | CASSESRPGGGSYEQYF
TRBJ2-1 | - | TRBV12-3/TRBV12-4 | CASSRLAGRNNEQFF